The source of this TCR beta chain is a study of coeliac disease. This table comes from immunoSEQ multiplex PCR, and its TCRdb copy is limited to in-frame clones, with some not included. The sample has fewer than 3,500 clones; about 48% are singletons. Looked up from germline, CDR1 is SGHRS and CDR2 is YFSETQ. The CDR3 contains 14 residues. V dropped 4 bases and J dropped 0 bases, with 10 bases sitting between them. The source of this sequence is a woman in her seventies with celiac disease. The specimen sequenced was intraepithelial lymphocytes from the gut. The V and J genes are TRBV5-1 and TRBJ1-1, with D unclear. CDR3 sequence: CASSPYSVNTEAFF. DNA for the CDR3: TGCGCCAGCAGCCCTTACAGTGTGAACACTGAAGCTTTCTTT.